This TCR beta chain emerged from a study of shared clonotypes between healthy human individuals. Remarks on this clone: What it recognizes is unknown.

Study results and limitations: Expectations were that clonotype sharing among donors would be affected by sequencing depth. Sequencing of the sorted subsets was shown by rarefaction to be incomplete despite large depth.

The table came from immunoSEQ multiplex PCR; TCRdb's copy has only in-frame clones and leaves some out. In the table there are millions of clones, roughly 93% of which are singletons. This CDR3 has 12 residues. Germline lookup yields CDR1 MNHEY and CDR2 SVGAGI. V was pared by 8 bases and J by 9 bases, with 6 bases of the junction left unmatched. Sequenced material: naive CD4+ T cells from PBMCs. This sample's subset: CD45RA+ positively selected. The source of this sequence is a man aged 18 to 35 in good health. Some clones in this sample may be carry-over from other donors' samples. V gene TRBV6-5 combines with J gene TRBJ2-1, with 8 bases lining up with TRBD1. CDR3 nucleotides: TGTGCCAGCCAGGACAGGGCGCGTGAGCAGTTCTTC. It codes for CASQDRAREQFF.